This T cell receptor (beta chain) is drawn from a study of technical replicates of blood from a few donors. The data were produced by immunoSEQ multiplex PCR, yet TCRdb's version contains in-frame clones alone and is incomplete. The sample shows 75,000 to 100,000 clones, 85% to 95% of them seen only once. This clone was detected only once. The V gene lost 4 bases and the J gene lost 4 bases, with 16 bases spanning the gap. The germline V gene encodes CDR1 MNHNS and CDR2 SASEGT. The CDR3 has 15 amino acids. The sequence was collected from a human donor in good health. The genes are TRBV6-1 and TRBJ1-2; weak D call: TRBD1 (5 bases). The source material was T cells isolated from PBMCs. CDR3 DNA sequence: TGTGCCAGCAGTGTTGATCGGGGGTTAGGCTATGGCTACACCTTC. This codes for CASSVDRGLGYGYTF.